These 25 T cell receptor beta chains were sequenced from one sample in a study of shared clonotypes between healthy human individuals. Generated by immunoSEQ multiplex PCR, the TCRdb table keeps only in-frame clones and is missing some. The table shows about 660,000 clones, with less than 85% occurring only once. Material: memory CD4+ T cells sorted from blood. This sample's subset: CD45RA-negative fraction. These receptors all stem from a woman between 25 and 40 years old in good health.

This clone has a single count. The V gene is TRBV6-6, the J gene TRBJ1-2; D may be TRBD1 (5 bases). Trimming stripped 0 bases from V and 3 bases from J, with 8 bases between. Germline CDR1 and CDR2: MNHNY and SVGAGI (reference sequence). CDR3 length: 14 residues. The CDR3 region has the DNA TGTGCCAGCAGTTACTCCGGGACGGACTATGGCTACACCTTC. Protein sequence: CASSYSGTDYGYTF.

The rearrangement joins TRBV6-5 to TRBJ2-7; TRBD2 agrees at 7 bases. This CDR3 is built from 15 residues. Losses at the gene ends were 2 bases for V and 2 bases for J; bases not matched to a gene: 6. The germline V gene has CDR1 MNHEY and CDR2 SVGAGI. The CDR3 region is CASSYDSGNTYEQYF. The CDR3 nucleotides read TGTGCCAGCAGTTACGACAGCGGGAATACCTACGAGCAGTACTTC.

The CDR3 DNA reads as TGTGCCAGCAGGAGCCGGGACAGGGACAATCAGCCCCAGCATTTT. As protein: CASRSRDRDNQPQHF. V is TRBV28 and J is TRBJ1-5; 9 bases are shared with TRBD1. This CDR3 region has 15 residues. V lost 6 bases to trimming and J lost 3 bases; unmatched junction nucleotides: 6. Germline V gene lookup returns CDR1 MDHEN and CDR2 SYDVKM.

Points on this clone: Other DNA sequences of this sample code for an identical CDR3. This chain links TRBV7-9 with TRBJ2-7; tentatively, D is TRBD2 (5 bases). The V end was cut by 1 base, the J end by 2 bases, with 6 bases between. The length of the CDR3 is 13 residues. Per the germline V gene, CDR1 is SEHNR and CDR2 is FQNEAQ (reference sequence). The CDR3 protein is CASSLVGAYEQYF. CDR3 nucleotides: TGTGCCAGCAGCTTAGTCGGGGCCTACGAGCAGTACTTC.

This clone was detected once. The chain uses TRBV25-1 and TRBJ2-1; 13 bases agree with TRBD2. In germline, CDR1 is MGHDK, CDR2 SYGVNS. V lost 4 bases to trimming and J lost 3 bases; unmatched junction nucleotides: 0. The CDR3 loop spans 15 amino acids. CDR3 sequence reads: CASSGTSGSYNEQFF. As DNA, the CDR3 is TGTGCCAGCAGTGGGACTAGCGGGAGCTACAATGAGCAGTTCTTC.

The chain links TRBV4-1 to TRBJ1-4; D remains unclear. Trimming took 2 bases from V and 0 from J, leaving 13 bases between them. Germline V CDR1 and CDR2: MGHRA, YSYEKL. The CDR3 has 17 amino acids. The CDR3 DNA follows: TGCGCCAGCAGCCAAAGTCCCCAGATCGCAACTAATGAAAAACTGTTTTTT. Translation: CASSQSPQIATNEKLFF.

The CDR3 DNA follows: TGTGCCAGCAGTTACTGGGGACCCAGGGCCTACGAGCAGTACTTC. As protein: CASSYWGPRAYEQYF. The chain employs TRBV6-6 and TRBJ2-7; perhaps D is TRBD1 or TRBD2 (5 bases each). Per germline, CDR1 MNHNY and CDR2 SVGAGI (reference sequence). The length of the CDR3 is 15 residues. V lost 1 base, J lost 2 bases, and 12 bases lay in between.

The genes are TRBV5-1 and TRBJ1-1; the D is unclear. The germline CDR1 and CDR2 sequences are SGHRS and YFSETQ. This CDR3 contains 13 residues. Deletions cut 2 bases from V and 5 bases from J, with 10 bases between. CDR3: CASSFQLETEAFF. Written as DNA, the CDR3 is TGCGCCAGCAGCTTTCAACTCGAGACTGAAGCTTTCTTT.

The chain employs TRBV11-2 and TRBJ2-7, with a tentative D call TRBD2 (5 bases). The V and J ends lost 0 bases and 4 bases respectively, with 10 bases between them. Germline values: CDR1 SGHAT, CDR2 FQNNGV. This CDR3 comprises 14 residues. The CDR3 DNA sequence: TGTGCCAGCAGCTTAGATACCAGGAGGTACGAGCAGTACTTC. This codes for CASSLDTRRYEQYF.

The rearrangement uses TRBV6-1 and TRBJ2-7; 7 bases line up with TRBD2. The ends lost 9 bases at V and 7 bases at J; junction bases unmatched: 18. This CDR3 has 15 amino acids. CDR1 and CDR2 (germline): MNHNS, SASEGT. CDR3 residues: CARDKGAGLPLEQYF. The CDR3 DNA reads as TGTGCCAGGGATAAAGGCGCGGGACTACCTTTGGAGCAGTACTTC.

The sample holds one count of this clone. The chain joins TRBV7-8 to TRBJ2-7; D unclear. The CDR3 is made up of 14 amino acids. Looked up from germline, CDR1 is SGHVS and CDR2 is FQNEAQ. The V end lost 2 bases, the J end lost 1 base, and 9 bases lay between the germline ends. This CDR3 reads CASSLLRVSYEQYF. For the CDR3, the DNA is TGTGCCAGCAGCTTACTCCGGGTATCCTACGAGCAGTACTTC.

The chain recombines TRBV27 with TRBJ2-7; 9 positions agree with TRBD1. Unmatched junction bases numbered 5, after V lost 6 bases and J lost 2 bases. CDR1 is MNHEY and CDR2 is SMNVEV in the germline V gene (reference sequence). The CDR3 runs 14 residues. The CDR3, as DNA: TGTGCCAGCAGAAAGGACAGGGGCGCCTACGAGCAGTACTTC. Its protein is CASRKDRGAYEQYF.

This chain joins TRBV7-2 and TRBJ1-4; possibly TRBD1 for D (6 bases). The CDR3 runs 15 residues. V lost 5 bases and J 7 bases, leaving 17 bases between the germline ends. Germline CDR1 reads SGHTA; CDR2 reads FQGNSA. The CDR3 is CASSRQQGSVEKLFF. The CDR3, as DNA: TGTGCCAGCAGCCGACAACAGGGATCGGTTGAAAAACTGTTTTTT.

The chain links TRBV9 to TRBJ2-5, with D tentatively TRBD1 (8 bases). The V gene's germline CDR1 is SGDLS and CDR2 YYNGEE. V gave up 2 bases and J gave up 3 bases, with 26 bases separating them. CDR3 length equals 19 residues. The DNA of the CDR3 is TGTGCCAGCAGCGTTAGGACAGGGTTTGCGGGAGCCCCGAAAGAGACCCAGTACTTC. Its translation is CASSVRTGFAGAPKETQYF.

The V call is TRBV28, the J call TRBJ1-4, with a possible D match to TRBD1 (5 bases). The CDR3 sequence is 14 residues long. Germline V lookup: CDR1 MDHEN, CDR2 SYDVKM. V was trimmed by 7 bases and J by 8 bases, leaving 17 bases between them. CDR3 DNA sequence: TGTGCCAGCACTCCCACTACGACAGTCGAAAAACTGTTTTTT. Its translation is CASTPTTTVEKLFF.

V usage is TRBV5-4 and J usage is TRBJ1-2; D is unclear. This CDR3 spans 14 amino acids. Germline V gene sequence: CDR1 SGHNT, CDR2 YYREEE (reference sequence). Trimming removed 4 bases at V and 4 bases at J, with 14 bases between. DNA for the CDR3: TGTGCCAGCAGCCCGACGGATTCCGGCTATGGCTACACCTTC. As protein: CASSPTDSGYGYTF. Full variable domain (outside the CDR3, taken from reference TRBV5-4 and TRBJ1-2): ETGVTQSPTHLIKTRGQQVTLRCSSQSGHNTVSWYQQALGQGPQFIFQYYREEENGRGNFPPRFSGLQFPNYSSELNVNALELDDSALYLCASSPTDSGYGYTFGSGTRLTVV.

This CDR3 is CASSIFTTGELFF. CDR3 sequence (DNA): TGTGCCAGTAGTATTTTCACTACCGGGGAGCTGTTTTTT. V usage is TRBV19 and J usage is TRBJ2-2; D unclear. The germline CDR1 and CDR2 sequences are LNHDA and SQIVND (reference sequence). The CDR3 runs 13 residues. V lost 3 bases and J 5 bases, leaving 7 bases between the germline ends.

The chain joins TRBV5-8 to TRBJ1-5; D not resolved. Germline CDR1 is SGHTS and CDR2 is YDEGEE. V lost 6 bases, J lost 4 bases, and 8 bases lay in between. CDR3 length equals 12 residues. The chain's CDR3 is CASTRKNQPQHF. CDR3 nucleotides: TGTGCCAGCACCCGGAAGAATCAGCCCCAGCATTTT. Together with reference TRBV5-8 and TRBJ1-5, the CDR3 gives the full variable domain: EAGVTQSPTHLIKTRGQQATLRCSPISGHTSVYWYQQALGLGLQFLLWYDEGEERNRGNFPPRFSGRQFPNYSSELNVNALELEDSALYLCASTRKNQPQHFGDGTRLSIL.

The rearrangement joins TRBV6-5 to TRBJ1-3; possible D gene TRBD1, 6 bases. The CDR3 has 15 amino acids. Between the trimmed V and J ends, which lost 5 bases and 0 bases, there was a span of 11 bases. Germline V CDR1 and CDR2: MNHEY, SVGAGI. CDR3 loop: CASSTTGLSGNTIYF. The CDR3 coding sequence is TGTGCCAGCAGTACGACAGGCCTCTCTGGAAACACCATATATTTT.

The CDR3 is CASSPERTGYSNQPQHF. CDR3 nucleotide sequence: TGTGCCAGTAGTCCCGAGCGGACAGGATATAGCAATCAGCCCCAGCATTTT. The rearrangement links TRBV19 to TRBJ1-5; 7 bases agree with TRBD1. This CDR3 has 17 residues. Trimming removed 5 bases from V and 0 bases from J; junction bases left unmatched: 10. The V gene's germline CDR1 is LNHDA and CDR2 SQIVND (reference sequence).

This chain connects TRBV19 to TRBJ2-2; D is perhaps TRBD1 or TRBD2 (6 bases each). CDR1 and CDR2 (germline): LNHDA, SQIVND (reference sequence). CDR3 length: 14 residues. Trimming pared 9 bases from V and 6 bases from J, leaving 17 bases between. The CDR3: CASAGHPFPGELFF. As DNA, the CDR3 is TGTGCCAGCGCGGGACATCCCTTTCCCGGGGAGCTGTTTTTT.

This chain uses TRBV7-3 with TRBJ1-5; D is unresolved. This CDR3 region has 13 residues. V was clipped by 2 bases and J by 7 bases, with 9 bases between them. Germline-derived CDR1 and CDR2 are SGHTA and FQGTGA. The CDR3 DNA follows: TGTGCCAGCAGCTTAGGTTTGGGGCAGCCCCAGCATTTT. Encoded protein: CASSLGLGQPQHF.

This clone was recorded only once. This chain joins TRBV7-8 and TRBJ1-4; the match to TRBD1 covers 9 bases. Germline CDR1 reads SGHVS; CDR2 reads FQNEAQ. The V and J ends lost 5 bases and 12 bases, in that order; junction bases with no gene match: 13. This CDR3 comprises 15 residues. The DNA of the CDR3 is TGTGCCAGCAGCCCCGGACAGGGGACGAGTCGGGAACTGTTTTTT. It specifies CASSPGQGTSRELFF.

This clone was seen more than once but under ten times. The sample carries other DNA sequences with the same CDR3. The chain employs TRBV27 and TRBJ1-2; 9 bases fit TRBD1. This CDR3 is built from 13 residues. With V trimmed by 6 bases and J by 6 bases, 5 bases remained unmatched. CDR1 is MNHEY and CDR2 is SMNVEV in the germline V gene (reference sequence). The CDR3 DNA is TGTGCCAGCAGAACAGGGGGCGCGGATGGCTACACCTTC. This encodes CASRTGGADGYTF.

There are a few counts of this clone. V gene TRBV11-2 combines with J gene TRBJ1-2, with D unclear. The germline CDR1 and CDR2 sequences are SGHAT and FQNNGV. Trimming stripped 0 bases from V and 8 bases from J, with 13 bases between. The CDR3 consists of 14 residues. The chain's CDR3 is CASSLDGRVVGYTF. DNA for the CDR3: TGTGCCAGCAGCTTAGATGGGAGGGTAGTGGGCTACACCTTC.